The 29 T cell receptor beta chains in this list originate from one sample, sequenced in a study of cytomegalovirus exposure and HLA in healthy donors. A multiplex PCR was run with 60 Vbeta primers and 13 Jbeta primers. Sequenced by immunoSEQ multiplex PCR; TCRdb stores in-frame clones only, minus some. Among some 150,000 clones, approximately 80% were seen once, and the ten largest hold roughly 4.3%. Sequencing input: PBMCs. These receptors all come from a woman between 35 and 50 years old in good health and CMV-seropositive.

V usage is TRBV19 and J usage is TRBJ2-7, with 8 bases fitting TRBD1. CDR1 is LNHDA, CDR2 SQIVND, per germline (reference sequence). V shed 5 bases, J shed 4 bases, and the junction held 7 bases outside the gene matches. The CDR3 is 14 residues long. The CDR3 loop is CASSGTGGIYEQYF. As DNA, the CDR3 is TGTGCCAGTAGTGGAACAGGGGGTATTTACGAGCAGTACTTC. The full variable domain, its missing parts supplied by reference TRBV19 and TRBJ2-7, is DGGITQSPKYLFRKEGQNVTLSCEQNLNHDAMYWYRQDPGQGLRLIYYSQIVNDFQKGDIAEGYSVSREKKESFPLTVTSAQKNPTAFYLCASSGTGGIYEQYFGPGTRLTVT.

The chain joins TRBV27 to TRBJ1-2, with D maybe TRBD1 (5 bases). In germline, CDR1 is MNHEY, CDR2 SMNVEV (reference sequence). This CDR3 region has 14 residues. V was pared by 7 bases and J by 8 bases, with 20 bases between. The CDR3 DNA is TGTGCCAGCAAAGGAACCACAGGACTAGGCGGCTACACCTTC. Its translation is CASKGTTGLGGYTF.

This clone has only a few counts. The V and J genes are TRBV29-1 and TRBJ2-7; 12 bases match TRBD2. Losses at the gene ends were 4 bases for V and 7 bases for J; bases not matched to a gene: 5. Germline CDR1 SQVTM, CDR2 ANQGSEA. The CDR3 runs 13 residues. The CDR3 here is CSVGLAGVGEQYF. Written as DNA, the CDR3 is TGCAGCGTTGGACTAGCGGGAGTGGGTGAGCAGTACTTC.

The chain recombines TRBV6-5 with TRBJ2-2, with D hard to call. The CDR3 has 13 residues. CDR1 MNHEY and CDR2 SVGAGI come from the germline V gene. V gave up 6 bases and J gave up 5 bases, with 10 bases separating them. CDR3: CASRARPTGELFF. The CDR3 DNA sequence: TGTGCCAGCAGGGCCCGTCCAACCGGGGAGCTGTTTTTT.

As DNA, the CDR3 is TGTGCCAGCAGTTTGACGGTCGGACTGGGGCAGCCCCAGCATTTT. This codes for CASSLTVGLGQPQHF. V and J are TRBV27 and TRBJ1-5; no definite D call. This CDR3 comprises 15 residues. Trimming removed 3 bases from V and 7 bases from J, with 16 bases in between. Germline V gene data show CDR1 as MNHEY and CDR2 as SMNVEV (reference sequence).

The rearrangement links TRBV30 to TRBJ1-6; 7 bases are a match to TRBD1. CDR1 and CDR2 (germline): GTSNPN, SVGIG (reference sequence). J was trimmed by 8 bases and V by 4 bases; bases with no gene match: 8. The CDR3 runs to 14 residues. The CDR3 DNA reads TGTGCCTGGAACCTGGGACAGTGGGATTCACCCCTCCACTTT. This encodes CAWNLGQWDSPLHF.

Here the CDR3 DNA reads TGCAGCGTTGTACGACAGGAAATAAACACTGAAGCTTTCTTT. Its protein product is CSVVRQEINTEAFF. The gene calls are TRBV29-1 and TRBJ1-1, with D possibly being TRBD1 (6 bases). The CDR3 totals 14 residues. Between the trimmed V and J ends, which lost 4 bases and 2 bases, there was a span of 14 bases. Germline V gives CDR1 SQVTM, CDR2 ANQGSEA.

The V and J genes are TRBV2 and TRBJ2-1; 11 positions match TRBD2. With V trimmed by 7 bases and J by 9 bases, 8 bases remained unmatched. CDR3 length: 14 residues. Looked up from germline, CDR1 is SNHLY and CDR2 is FYNNEI. The CDR3 region has the DNA TGTGCCAGCACACCACGACTAGCGGGACTTGAGCAGTTCTTC. The encoded protein is CASTPRLAGLEQFF.

The chain joins TRBV28 to TRBJ1-1; D unresolved. V dropped 1 base and J dropped 1 base, with 7 bases sitting between them. This CDR3 is 14 amino acids long. Germline V gene lookup returns CDR1 MDHEN and CDR2 SYDVKM. This chain's CDR3 is CASSLLSRNTEAFF. The CDR3 nucleotides read TGTGCCAGCAGTTTATTGTCTCGGAACACTGAAGCTTTCTTT.

The chain joins TRBV4-3 to TRBJ2-2, with 7 bases lining up with TRBD1. Germline V gene lookup returns CDR1 LGHNA and CDR2 YSLEER. Trimming at V came to 3 bases and at J to 2 bases, leaving 6 bases not matched to a gene. The CDR3 spans 16 residues. CDR3 coding DNA: TGCGCCAGCAGCCACCCGACAGGGACCAACACCGGGGAGCTGTTTTTT. Translating it yields CASSHPTGTNTGELFF.

This chain joins TRBV6-4 and TRBJ2-3; 7 bases map to TRBD2. V trimming: 5 bases; J trimming: 2 bases; junction bases outside the gene matches: 1. Germline CDR1 and CDR2: MRHNA and SNTAGT. The CDR3 covers 13 residues. CDR3 amino acids: CASSRDYTDTQYF. The CDR3 DNA reads as TGTGCCAGCAGTCGGGACTACACAGATACGCAGTATTTT.

The rearrangement links TRBV9 to TRBJ2-7; D gene ambiguous. The V gene's germline CDR1 is SGDLS and CDR2 YYNGEE. The CDR3 is made up of 14 amino acids. Trimming pared 2 bases from V and 0 bases from J, leaving 9 bases between. Written as DNA, the CDR3 is TGTGCCAGCAGCGTTGTGGGCAGCTCCTACGAGCAGTACTTC. Translating gives CASSVVGSSYEQYF.

The chain recombines TRBV6-8 with TRBJ2-1, with D perhaps matching TRBD2 (5 bases). V shed 0 bases and J shed 2 bases, with 14 bases lying between them. Germline V gene data show CDR1 as MNHGY and CDR2 as SAAAGT. This CDR3 spans 17 amino acids. The chain's CDR3 is CASSYSVQRLTYNEQFF. CDR3 nucleotides: TGTGCCAGCAGTTACTCGGTGCAGCGGCTAACCTACAATGAGCAGTTCTTC.

This clone was counted only a few times. The chain links TRBV7-8 to TRBJ2-2, with 13 bases fitting TRBD2. The CDR3 runs to 16 residues. V gave up 3 bases and J gave up 5 bases; unmatched junction bases: 3. Germline CDR1 SGHVS, CDR2 FQNEAQ. CDR3 region: CASSLGLAGSTGELFF. CDR3 DNA: TGTGCCAGCAGCTTGGGACTAGCGGGGAGTACCGGGGAGCTGTTTTTT.

The V and J genes are TRBV19 and TRBJ2-7, with D possibly matching TRBD2 (6 bases). V was pared by 5 bases and J by 4 bases, with 9 bases between. CDR1 LNHDA and CDR2 SQIVND come from the germline V gene (reference sequence). This CDR3 spans 12 amino acids. The CDR3 DNA sequence: TGTGCCAGTAGTGGGACTGAATACGAGCAGTACTTC. The encoded protein is CASSGTEYEQYF.

This clone was observed a handful of times. The rearrangement joins TRBV6-6 to TRBJ1-2, with 10 nucleotides matching TRBD1. The germline V gene encodes CDR1 MNHNY and CDR2 SVGAGI (reference sequence). The CDR3 runs 13 residues. The ends lost 6 bases at V and 7 bases at J; junction bases unmatched: 5. DNA of the CDR3: TGTGCCAGCAGCTGGGACAGGGGAAGTGGCTACACCTTC. Translation: CASSWDRGSGYTF.

The chain couples TRBV7-3 to TRBJ2-7, with D possibly TRBD1 on 5 matching bases. The V and J ends lost 1 base and 5 bases respectively, with 15 bases between them. The CDR3 is made up of 15 amino acids. Germline CDR1 SGHTA, CDR2 FQGTGA. The CDR3 is CASSLKVGRMHEQYF. The CDR3 DNA is TGTGCCAGCAGCTTAAAGGTGGGGCGGATGCACGAGCAGTACTTC.

V is TRBV19 and J is TRBJ1-4; tentatively, D is TRBD1 (6 bases). The CDR3 is 15 amino acids. Germline CDR1 LNHDA, CDR2 SQIVND (reference sequence). V lost 7 bases, J lost 8 bases, and 20 bases lay in between. As DNA, the CDR3 is TGTGCCAGTAAGCCTACAGGGTCTCAGGGGGAAAAACTGTTTTTT. Residues: CASKPTGSQGEKLFF.

The chain has TRBV15 and TRBJ1-1, with a possible D match to TRBD1 (5 bases). There are 15 residues in the CDR3. Trimming left V 0 bases short and J 7 bases short, with 15 bases between. In germline, CDR1 is LNHNV, CDR2 YYDKDF (reference sequence). The CDR3 nucleotides are TGTGCCACCAGCAGAGAAACCGCAGGGTTGGGTGAAGCTTTCTTT. Translation: CATSRETAGLGEAFF.

The chain couples TRBV5-4 to TRBJ2-3; D call uncertain. This CDR3 is built from 17 residues. Trimming left V 0 bases short and J 0 bases short, with 14 bases between. The germline gives CDR1 SGHNT, CDR2 YYREEE (reference sequence). The CDR3 is CASSLAVGLFSTDTQYF. In DNA, the CDR3 is TGTGCCAGCAGCTTGGCTGTGGGCCTATTCAGCACAGATACGCAGTATTTT. The full variable domain, with the rest looked up from reference TRBV5-4 and TRBJ2-3, is ETGVTQSPTHLIKTRGQQVTLRCSSQSGHNTVSWYQQALGQGPQFIFQYYREEENGRGNFPPRFSGLQFPNYSSELNVNALELDDSALYLCASSLAVGLFSTDTQYFGPGTRLTVL.

The chain couples TRBV5-6 to TRBJ2-2; TRBD1 is a possible D gene (6 bases). Looked up from germline, CDR1 is SGHDT and CDR2 is YYEEEE. The V gene lost 1 base and the J gene lost 4 bases, with 8 bases spanning the gap. This CDR3 spans 14 amino acids. Written as DNA, the CDR3 is TGTGCCAGCAGCTTGACAGGGATCACCGGGGAGCTGTTTTTT. It codes for CASSLTGITGELFF.

V gene TRBV23-1 combines with J gene TRBJ2-2; 7 bases match TRBD1. TRBV23-1 is assigned to the ORF class and has an uncertain function. This CDR3 has 17 residues. V lost 2 bases to trimming and J lost 7 bases; unmatched junction nucleotides: 13. The CDR3 bases are TGCGCCAGCAGTCAAGCCTCCCAGGGGGAAGGGGACGGGGAGCTGTTTTTT. Amino acid sequence: CASSQASQGEGDGELFF.

The rearrangement links TRBV7-2 to TRBJ2-5, with a weak D call TRBD2 (6 bases). Deletions cut 8 bases from V and 2 bases from J, with 12 bases between. The germline V gene encodes CDR1 SGHTA and CDR2 FQGNSA. The CDR3 consists of 13 residues. The CDR3 DNA reads as TGTGCCAGCCAAGGGACTCTTCAAGAGACCCAGTACTTC. Translated: CASQGTLQETQYF.

This clone was recorded a few times. In DNA form, the CDR3 reads TGTGCCAGTAGTAGTACAGCTAATAGCAATCAGCCCCAGCATTTT. Encoded protein: CASSSTANSNQPQHF. This rearrangement joins TRBV19 to TRBJ1-5; D gene uncertain. The CDR3 has 15 residues. The germline V and J ends were trimmed by 4 bases and 0 bases, with 10 bases remaining between them. Germline CDR1 is LNHDA and CDR2 is SQIVND (reference sequence). The full variable domain, its missing parts supplied by reference TRBV19 and TRBJ1-5, is DGGITQSPKYLFRKEGQNVTLSCEQNLNHDAMYWYRQDPGQGLRLIYYSQIVNDFQKGDIAEGYSVSREKKESFPLTVTSAQKNPTAFYLCASSSTANSNQPQHFGDGTRLSIL.

This chain uses TRBV14 with TRBJ2-5, with TRBD2 matching over 11 bases. Germline assignment: CDR1 SGHDN and CDR2 FVKESK. This CDR3 is built from 15 residues. V lost 2 bases, J lost 7 bases, and 6 bases stayed unmatched. This CDR3 reads CASSQLAGGYGTQYF. For the CDR3, the DNA is TGTGCCAGCAGCCAACTAGCGGGGGGCTATGGGACCCAGTACTTC.

This clone was seen just once. A junction end diverges from the germline sequence, so it may reflect a read error. This chain uses TRBV4-1 with TRBJ2-2; 10 nucleotides align to TRBD2. Germline values: CDR1 MGHRA, CDR2 YSYEKL. This CDR3 has 17 amino acids. CDR3 region: CASPKKGRLAGTGGLFF. CDR3 nucleotides: TGCGCCAGCCCAAAGAAGGGGAGACTAGCGGGCACCGGGGGGCTGTTTTTT.

The chain is built from TRBV7-6 and TRBJ1-2; 8 positions agree with TRBD1. The V gene end was trimmed by 4 bases and the J gene end by 8 bases; junction bases not matched to a gene: 12. Germline V lookup: CDR1 SGHVS, CDR2 FNYEAQ. This CDR3 has 15 amino acids. The CDR3 region has the DNA TGTGCCAGCAGCTGGTCAGCGGACAGGGAGGGCGGCTACACCTTC. Its protein product is CASSWSADREGGYTF.

The J gene is TRBJ2-7, the V gene TRBV6-6; D gene unclear. The CDR3 loop spans 13 amino acids. Trimming cost V 4 bases and J 5 bases, with 12 bases left between them. Germline V CDR1 and CDR2: MNHNY, SVGAGI (reference sequence). CDR3 DNA: TGTGCCAGCAGTTCACAACCAGGCAACGAGCAGTACTTC. This translates into CASSSQPGNEQYF.

This chain links TRBV19 with TRBJ2-3; 7 bases agree with TRBD2. The V segment lost 3 bases and the J segment 1 base; nucleotides outside the gene matches: 7. The CDR3 consists of 16 residues. The V gene's germline CDR1 is LNHDA and CDR2 SQIVND (reference sequence). CDR3 DNA: TGTGCCAGTAGTATTACTGGGGGGAGGGGCACAGATACGCAGTATTTT. Amino acids: CASSITGGRGTDTQYF.